These 16 T cell receptor beta chains originate from one sample sequenced in a study of cytomegalovirus exposure and HLA in healthy donors. With 60 Vbeta and 13 Jbeta primers, the PCR was carried out. TCRdb's table, derived via immunoSEQ multiplex PCR, lists solely in-frame clones and lacks some. The repertoire consists of about 170,000 clones, with 65% to 75% occurring once and the leading ten covering 1.5%. The sequenced sample consisted of PBMCs. These receptors all come from a girl between 10 and 17 years old in good health and CMV-seronegative.

As to this clone: Germline and junction disagree at one end, which may indicate a read error. The chain has TRBV18 and TRBJ2-1; D might be TRBD1 (6 bases). Germline loops: CDR1 KGHSH, CDR2 LQKENI. The CDR3 is 16 amino acids. Here the CDR3 reads CASSPRDKISHNEQFF. The CDR3 DNA follows: TGTGCCAGCTCACCCCGGGACAAAATCTCCCACAATGAGCAGTTCTTC.

The chain links TRBV2 to TRBJ1-1; 7 bases are shared with TRBD1. The CDR3 loop spans 13 amino acids. The junction had 4 bases not matched to a gene; V was cut back by 8 bases and J by 1 base. Germline V gene lookup returns CDR1 SNHLY and CDR2 FYNNEI. The CDR3 is CASRTGPNTEAFF. DNA of the CDR3: TGTGCCAGCCGGACAGGACCGAACACTGAAGCTTTCTTT.

V usage is TRBV14 and J usage is TRBJ2-7; D is possibly TRBD2 (5 bases). V gave up 1 base and J gave up 2 bases, with 15 bases separating them. This CDR3 contains 16 residues. Per germline, CDR1 SGHDN and CDR2 FVKESK. DNA for the CDR3: TGTGCCAGCAGCCAAGTCGGAGGTTTCATGGCCTACGAGCAGTACTTC. Its translation is CASSQVGGFMAYEQYF.

This clone was detected only a few times. V gene TRBV6-6 combines with J gene TRBJ2-7, with 9 bases that match TRBD1. The CDR3 totals 15 residues. J gave up 5 bases and V 2 bases, and 7 bases lay outside the gene matches. Germline V lookup: CDR1 MNHNY, CDR2 SVGAGI (reference sequence). CDR3 nucleotides: TGTGCCAGCAGTTACCGAGGACAGGGGACTCACGAGCAGTACTTC. It codes for CASSYRGQGTHEQYF.

V is TRBV10-2 and J is TRBJ1-1; D call uncertain. CDR1 is WSHSY, CDR2 SAAADI, per germline. The CDR3 runs to 10 residues. Trimming pared 5 bases from V and 11 bases from J, leaving 9 bases between. The CDR3 loop is CASSTGIAFF. The CDR3 DNA reads TGCGCCAGCAGTACGGGGATCGCTTTCTTT.

V gene TRBV5-1 combines with J gene TRBJ1-2; 8 bases are a match to TRBD1. This CDR3 has 13 residues. After removal of 4 bases from V and 7 bases from J, the junction contained 6 bases not matched to a gene. Germline V gene lookup returns CDR1 SGHRS and CDR2 YFSETQ. The CDR3: CASSGTGGTGYTF. CDR3 sequence (DNA): TGCGCCAGCAGCGGAACAGGGGGGACTGGCTACACCTTC.

This clone was recorded a few times. The chain has TRBV7-9 and TRBJ2-1; D might be TRBD2 (5 bases). The germline V and J ends were trimmed by 5 bases and 2 bases, with 10 bases remaining between them. The CDR3 length is 14 residues. The germline V gene encodes CDR1 SEHNR and CDR2 FQNEAQ (reference sequence). The CDR3 protein is CASSLPGTYNEQFF. The CDR3 nucleotides are TGTGCCAGCAGCCTCCCCGGGACCTACAATGAGCAGTTCTTC.

Only a few counts were recorded for this clone. The J gene is TRBJ1-2, the V gene TRBV27; TRBD1 agrees at 10 bases. CDR1 and CDR2 (germline): MNHEY, SMNVEV (reference sequence). The V and J ends lost 5 bases and 8 bases, in that order; junction bases with no gene match: 8. This CDR3 is 14 amino acids long. The CDR3 nucleotides are TGTGCCAGCAGTCACCGGGACAGGGGTAAAGGCTACACCTTC. Its protein product is CASSHRDRGKGYTF.

With respect to this clone: One junction end does not reproduce the germline sequence, and a read error may be involved. This CDR3 is also generated by other DNA sequences in the sample. The J gene is TRBJ1-2, the V gene TRBV27; 7 bases map to TRBD1. There are 13 residues in the CDR3. Germline CDR1 reads MNHEY; CDR2 reads SMNVEV (reference sequence). The CDR3: CASSLTGYYGYTF. CDR3 sequence (DNA): TGTGCCAGCAGTTTGACAGGGTACTACGGCTACACCTTC.

The chain employs TRBV6-5 and TRBJ2-3, with D possibly TRBD2 on 6 matching bases. Trimming removed 4 bases at V and 6 bases at J, with 14 bases between. Germline V lookup: CDR1 MNHEY, CDR2 SVGAGI. The CDR3 totals 14 residues. In nucleotides, the CDR3 is TGTGCCAGCAGTTCTCCCCCACGGGGGGATACGCAGTATTTT. Translated: CASSSPPRGDTQYF.

The chain carries TRBV13 and TRBJ1-2, with TRBD1 identical over 7 bases. CDR1 is PRHDT and CDR2 is FYEKMQ in the germline V gene (reference sequence). The V and J ends lost 5 bases and 9 bases, in that order; junction bases with no gene match: 18. The CDR3 runs 16 residues. The chain's CDR3 is CASSGNTRNRGKSYTF. The CDR3 bases are TGTGCCAGCAGCGGGAACACGCGAAACAGGGGAAAAAGCTACACCTTC.

The V gene is TRBV2, the J gene TRBJ1-4; D may be TRBD1 (5 bases). Germline V gene lookup returns CDR1 SNHLY and CDR2 FYNNEI. The CDR3 length is 14 residues. The germline V and J ends were trimmed by 2 bases and 8 bases, with 12 bases remaining between them. CDR3 sequence reads: CASSEPGVREKLFF. In DNA, the CDR3 is TGTGCCAGCAGTGAACCGGGGGTAAGGGAAAAACTGTTTTTT.

The CDR3 here is CASSFQGTRNTEAFF. The CDR3 coding sequence is TGTGCCAGCAGCTTCCAAGGGACAAGGAACACTGAAGCTTTCTTT. The chain has TRBV7-3 and TRBJ1-1, with D possibly being TRBD1 (6 bases). This CDR3 spans 15 amino acids. Germline values: CDR1 SGHTA, CDR2 FQGTGA. V was pared by 3 bases and J by 1 base, with 12 bases between.

This clone was counted once. V and J are TRBV30 and TRBJ1-6; D may be TRBD1 (6 bases). Germline CDR1 and CDR2: GTSNPN and SVGIG (reference sequence). The CDR3 has 14 residues. Trimming cost V 3 bases and J 4 bases, with 10 bases left between them. The CDR3 region is CAWSQDSYNSPLHF. The CDR3 DNA follows: TGTGCCTGGAGCCAGGACAGTTATAATTCACCCCTCCACTTT.

The genes are TRBV6-1 and TRBJ1-3; 7 bases agree with TRBD1. Germline CDR1 is MNHNS and CDR2 is SASEGT. The V gene end was trimmed by 6 bases and the J gene end by 0 bases; junction bases not matched to a gene: 5. The CDR3 is 15 residues long. Written as DNA, the CDR3 is TGTGCCAGCAGCGGACAGGCCGACTCTGGAAACACCATATATTTT. Its protein product is CASSGQADSGNTIYF.

V and J are TRBV6-1 and TRBJ2-2; unclear D gene. Germline V gene sequence: CDR1 MNHNS, CDR2 SASEGT. Trimming shortened V by 4 bases and J by 6 bases, and 18 bases separated the two germline ends. The CDR3 runs 16 residues. The CDR3 DNA sequence: TGTGCCAGCAGTGTCTTGCTCCTCTCTAACGCCGGGGAGCTGTTTTTT. This codes for CASSVLLLSNAGELFF.